These T cell receptor beta chains were read from a single sample in a study of OX40 agonist ivuxolimab in advanced cancers. TCRdb's table, derived via immunoSEQ multiplex PCR, lists solely in-frame clones and lacks some. The sample has under 70,000 clones; about nine tenths are singletons. The specimen was CD4+ or CD8+ T cells sorted from blood, collected in a trial of the OX40 agonist ivuxolimab. These receptors were taken from an adult with an advanced solid tumor such as melanoma, head and neck, liver or kidney cancer. Both conserved end residues are part of each CDR3. D genes are given only for firm matches. Rows give clone size only sometimes, using once, few, many, or a class for an expanded clone.

d_gene	abundance	v_gene	j_gene	len	CDR3nt	CDR3aa
.	few	TRBV27	TRBJ2-3	15	TGTGCCAGCGGCTTGAGCCGATCAGGCACAGATACGCAGTATTTT	CASGLSRSGTDTQYF
.	.	TRBV7-9	TRBJ2-1	16	TGTGCCAGCAGCCGGGTAGCGCTCAGCTCCTACAATGAGCAGTTCTTC	CASSRVALSSYNEQFF
TRBD1	.	TRBV6-1	TRBJ1-6	18	TGTGCCAGCAGTGAGGGGACAGGGGGCAACCCCTATAATTCACCCCTCCACTTT	CASSEGTGGNPYNSPLHF
TRBD1	.	TRBV5-1	TRBJ2-7	13	TGCGCCAGCAGCTTGGAGACAGGGAAGGGGCAGTACTTC	CASSLETGKGQYF
TRBD2	.	TRBV5-1	TRBJ2-5	15	TGCGCCAGCAGCTCCCCTGGGACTAGCGGGAGGGCTCAGTACTTC	CASSSPGTSGRAQYF
.	few	TRBV11-3	TRBJ2-5	16	TGTGCCAGCAGCTTAGGGATAGCGGTGGCGGGAGAGACCCAGTACTTC	CASSLGIAVAGETQYF
.	.	TRBV7-3	TRBJ1-6	15	TGTGCCAGCAGCTTAACGCAGGGGCCAAATTCACCCCTCCACTTT	CASSLTQGPNSPLHF
.	.	TRBV4-1	TRBJ2-7	17	TGCGCCAGCAGCCAAGATATACTAGGAGGGAGCTCCTACGAGCAGTACTTC	CASSQDILGGSSYEQYF
TRBD2	.	TRBV13	TRBJ2-3	16	TGTGCCAGCAGCCTTGGACTAGCGGGAGACACAGATACGCAGTATTTT	CASSLGLAGDTDTQYF
.	.	TRBV9	TRBJ2-7	15	TGTGCCAGCAGCGTAGAAGGCAGGCCTCGGGACGAGCAGTACTTC	CASSVEGRPRDEQYF
TRBD2	.	TRBV13	TRBJ2-1	13	TGTGCCAGCGTCCTAGCGGGATTTAATGAGCAGTTCTTC	CASVLAGFNEQFF
.	.	TRBV5-1	TRBJ1-4	15	TGCGCCAGCAGCTTGTTAGGGACACGGGATGAAAAACTGTTTTTT	CASSLLGTRDEKLFF
.	.	TRBV7-2	TRBJ1-6	15	TGTGCCAGCAGCCATGACAAGTCCTATAATTCACCCCTCCACTTT	CASSHDKSYNSPLHF
TRBD2	.	TRBV5-1	TRBJ2-2	16	TGCGCCAGCAGCTTGACTAGCGGGAGTAGCACCGGGGAGCTGTTTTTT	CASSLTSGSSTGELFF
TRBD2	.	TRBV7-3	TRBJ2-7	15	TGTGCCAGCAGCCTCGCGCTAGCGGGAGTTTACGAGCAGTACTTC	CASSLALAGVYEQYF
.	once	TRBV6-5	TRBJ2-7	14	TGTGCCAGCAGTGAACGGCAGTCCTCCTACGAGCAGTACTTC	CASSERQSSYEQYF
.	.	TRBV6-1	TRBJ2-3	12	TGTGCCAGCAGTGCAAGCACAGATACGCAGTATTTT	CASSASTDTQYF
.	.	TRBV14	TRBJ1-2	13	TGTGCCAGCAGTCTAACACAGGACTATGGCTACACCTTC	CASSLTQDYGYTF
.	.	TRBV6-1	TRBJ1-4	14	TGTGCCAGCAGTGCGGGGCCCTTTAGTGAAAAACTGTTTTTT	CASSAGPFSEKLFF
.	.	TRBV28	TRBJ2-7	13	TGTGCCGCAGGGGGAGGGAGGGCCTACGAGCAGTACTTC	CAAGGGRAYEQYF
.	.	TRBV2	TRBJ1-1	16	TGTGCCAGCAGTGAAATGGCCTGGCTAGGGAACACTGAAGCTTTCTTT	CASSEMAWLGNTEAFF
TRBD1	once	TRBV28	TRBJ1-1	14	TGTGCCAGCAGAAAAGTGACAGGGTACACTGAAGCTTTCTTT	CASRKVTGYTEAFF
.	.	TRBV7-7	TRBJ2-5	14	TGTGCTAGCAGCTTACTGGGGGGGCGGTCAACCCAGTACTTC	CASSLLGGRSTQYF
.	.	TRBV6-1	TRBJ1-2	12	TGTGCCAGCAGTGACGGACTATTTGGCTACACCTTC	CASSDGLFGYTF
TRBD1	once	TRBV7-9	TRBJ2-5	16	TGTGCCAGCAGCCCCCTGTTGGGACAGGGATATGAGACCCAGTACTTC	CASSPLLGQGYETQYF
TRBD1	.	TRBV2	TRBJ1-2	14	TGTGCCAGCAGTGACCCAGGACAGGGTGATGGCTACACCTTC	CASSDPGQGDGYTF
.	.	TRBV19	TRBJ2-6	15	TGTGCCAGTAACCCGTTGGGGACCGGGGCCAACGTCCTGACTTTC	CASNPLGTGANVLTF
TRBD1	.	TRBV5-1	TRBJ1-2	15	TGCGCCAGCAGCGTCCGGGACAGTTTCCCCTATGGCTACACCTTC	CASSVRDSFPYGYTF
TRBD2	once	TRBV27	TRBJ2-1	18	TGTGCCAGCAGTCGGGGCGGGAGAGGCCCCATGGGGGACAATGAGCAGTTCTTC	CASSRGGRGPMGDNEQFF
.	.	TRBV5-1	TRBJ2-7	13	TGCGCCAGCAGCCAAACAGGGACCTACGAGCAGTACTTC	CASSQTGTYEQYF
TRBD1	.	TRBV5-5	TRBJ1-5	16	TGTGCCAGCAGCCGCGGACAGGGATATAGCAATCAGCCCCAGCATTTT	CASSRGQGYSNQPQHF
.	.	TRBV9	TRBJ1-4	12	TGTGCCAGCAGCTTAAAAAGAGAAAAACTGTTTTTT	CASSLKREKLFF
TRBD1	few	TRBV2	TRBJ1-1	14	TGTGCCAGCACCAGGGGGGGGGCGCACACTGAAGCTTTCTTT	CASTRGGAHTEAFF
.	.	TRBV7-9	TRBJ2-7	13	TGTGCCAGCACCTCAGGGGAACGGTACGAGCAGTACTTC	CASTSGERYEQYF
TRBD2	.	TRBV6-1	TRBJ2-1	15	TGTGCCAGCAGTGGTAGACTAGCGGGAGGAAATGAGCAGTTCTTC	CASSGRLAGGNEQFF
.	.	TRBV7-3	TRBJ2-1	13	TGTGCCAGCAGCTTCGGCGGGAACAATGAGCAGTTCTTC	CASSFGGNNEQFF
.	.	TRBV6-5	TRBJ1-1	14	TGTGCCAGCAGTTACTCGGGAACACAGGGTGAAGCTTTCTTT	CASSYSGTQGEAFF
.	.	TRBV5-1	TRBJ2-7	14	TGCGCCAGCAGCTCGGGAGGATTTAGGGGGGAGCAGTACTTC	CASSSGGFRGEQYF
.	.	TRBV9	TRBJ2-3	14	TGTGCCAGCAGCGTGGGACGGGAGTTGGCTACGCAGTATTTT	CASSVGRELATQYF
TRBD2	few	TRBV28	TRBJ2-7	16	TGTGCCAGCAGTTTATCGGCTAGCGGAAACTCCTACGAGCAGTACTTC	CASSLSASGNSYEQYF
.	few	TRBV6-5	TRBJ2-1	14	TGTGCCAGCAGTTCCCAGACAACCTACAATGAGCAGTTCTTC	CASSSQTTYNEQFF
.	.	TRBV30	TRBJ2-7	13	TGTGCCTGGAGGGAGGACTTGCTAAGCGAGCAGTACTTC	CAWREDLLSEQYF
.	once	TRBV2	TRBJ1-3	13	TGTGCCAGCAAACGGGACACAGGAAACACCATATATTTT	CASKRDTGNTIYF
.	.	TRBV18	TRBJ1-3	16	TGTGCCAGCTCACCTACCGGACAGAGAACTGGAAACACCATATATTTT	CASSPTGQRTGNTIYF
.	.	TRBV19	TRBJ2-7	12	TGTGCCAGTAGTATTATCGGGGGCGAGCAGTACTTC	CASSIIGGEQYF
TRBD2	.	TRBV5-1	TRBJ2-1	16	TGCGCCAGCAGCCTATTGACTAGCGGGAGCTACAATGAGCAGTTCTTC	CASSLLTSGSYNEQFF
.	.	TRBV4-2	TRBJ1-5	16	TGTGCCAGCAGCCAAGGTTTGCAGGGAAGCAATCAGCCCCAGCATTTT	CASSQGLQGSNQPQHF
TRBD2	.	TRBV14	TRBJ2-1	19	TGTGCCAGCAGCCGAGATGTCCCGGGACTAGCGGGAGGGCTTAATGAGCAGTTCTTC	CASSRDVPGLAGGLNEQFF
TRBD1	.	TRBV4-1	TRBJ2-7	14	TGCGCCAGCCGGGTCCGGACAGGGCTTTACGAGCAGTACTTC	CASRVRTGLYEQYF
.	once	TRBV19	TRBJ1-5	14	TGTGCCAGTAGTATCGGGAATAGCAATCAGCCCCAGCATTTT	CASSIGNSNQPQHF
.	.	TRBV18	TRBJ2-5	13	TGTGCCAGCTCACCAGACACAGAGGAGACCCAGTACTTC	CASSPDTEETQYF
TRBD1	.	TRBV5-6	TRBJ2-5	14	TGTGCCAGCAGCACGGACAGGGTGAAAGTGACCCAGTACTTC	CASSTDRVKVTQYF
TRBD2	.	TRBV2	TRBJ2-4	15	TGTGCCAGCAGTGAATGGAGTAGCGGGAGGAACATTCAGTACTTC	CASSEWSSGRNIQYF
TRBD1	.	TRBV6-1	TRBJ2-5	14	TGTGCCAGCAGTTTTCGACAGGGTGTGGAGACCCAGTACTTC	CASSFRQGVETQYF
.	.	TRBV2	TRBJ2-3	11	TGTGCCAGCATCAAATCTGATACGCAGTATTTT	CASIKSDTQYF
TRBD2	.	TRBV6-4	TRBJ2-1	15	TGTGCCAGCACTCTTGGACTAGCGAAGGTTGATGAGCAGTTCTTC	CASTLGLAKVDEQFF
TRBD1	.	TRBV5-5	TRBJ2-7	15	TGTGCCAGCAGCTTGGGCGGGACAGGGGTTTACGAGCAGTACTTC	CASSLGGTGVYEQYF
TRBD2	.	TRBV29-1	TRBJ2-1	12	TGCAGCGTAAGCGGGAGTTGGGATGAGCAGTTCTTC	CSVSGSWDEQFF
TRBD1	.	TRBV7-2	TRBJ1-2	14	TGTGCCAGCAGCCCCTCACAGGGGAACCACGGCTACACCTTC	CASSPSQGNHGYTF